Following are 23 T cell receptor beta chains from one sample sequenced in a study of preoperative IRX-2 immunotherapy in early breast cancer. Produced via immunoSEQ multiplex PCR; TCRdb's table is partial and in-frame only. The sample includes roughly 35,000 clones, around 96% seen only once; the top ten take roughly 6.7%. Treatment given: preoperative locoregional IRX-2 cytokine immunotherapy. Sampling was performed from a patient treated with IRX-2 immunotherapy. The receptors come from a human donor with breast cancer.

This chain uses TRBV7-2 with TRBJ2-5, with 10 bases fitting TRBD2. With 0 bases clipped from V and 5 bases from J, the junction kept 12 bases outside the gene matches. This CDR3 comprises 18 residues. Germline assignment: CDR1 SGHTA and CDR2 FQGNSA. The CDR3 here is CASSLARGSGGRRETQYF. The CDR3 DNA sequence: TGTGCCAGCAGCTTAGCGCGGGGTAGCGGGGGGCGGAGGGAGACCCAGTACTTC.

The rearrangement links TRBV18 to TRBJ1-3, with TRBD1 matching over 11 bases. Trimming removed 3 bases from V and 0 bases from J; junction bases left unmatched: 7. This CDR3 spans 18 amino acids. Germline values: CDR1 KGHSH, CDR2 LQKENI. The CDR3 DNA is TGTGCCAGCTCACCCTCACGGACAGGGGGCTACTCTGGAAACACCATATATTTT. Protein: CASSPSRTGGYSGNTIYF.

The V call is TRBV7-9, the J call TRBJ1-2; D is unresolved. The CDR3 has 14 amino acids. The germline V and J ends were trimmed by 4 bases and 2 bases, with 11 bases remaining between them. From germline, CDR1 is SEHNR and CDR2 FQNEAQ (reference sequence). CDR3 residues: CASSSHSLNYGYTF. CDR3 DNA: TGTGCCAGCAGCTCTCATTCGCTGAACTATGGCTACACCTTC.

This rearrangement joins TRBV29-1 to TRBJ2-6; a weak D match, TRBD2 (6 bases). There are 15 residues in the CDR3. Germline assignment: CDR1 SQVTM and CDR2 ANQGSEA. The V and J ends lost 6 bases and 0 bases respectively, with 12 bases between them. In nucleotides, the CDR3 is TGCAGCGTCGGGGGACTCGCCTCTGGGGCCAACGTCCTGACTTTC. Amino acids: CSVGGLASGANVLTF.

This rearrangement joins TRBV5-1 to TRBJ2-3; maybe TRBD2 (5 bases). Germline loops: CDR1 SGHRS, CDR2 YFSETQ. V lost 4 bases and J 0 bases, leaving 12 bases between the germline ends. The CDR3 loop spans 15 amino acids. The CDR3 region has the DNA TGCGCCAGCAGCGTCCGGGATTATAGCACAGATACGCAGTATTTT. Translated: CASSVRDYSTDTQYF. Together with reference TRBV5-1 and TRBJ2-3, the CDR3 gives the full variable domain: KAGVTQTPRYLIKTRGQQVTLSCSPISGHRSVSWYQQTPGQGLQFLFEYFSETQRNKGNFPGRFSGRQFSNSRSEMNVSTLELGDSALYLCASSVRDYSTDTQYFGPGTRLTVL.

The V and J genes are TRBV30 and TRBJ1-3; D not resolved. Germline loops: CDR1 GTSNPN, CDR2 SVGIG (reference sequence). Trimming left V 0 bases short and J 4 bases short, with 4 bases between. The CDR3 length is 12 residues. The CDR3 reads CAWSVTGNTIYF. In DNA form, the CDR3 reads TGTGCCTGGAGTGTCACAGGAAACACCATATATTTT.

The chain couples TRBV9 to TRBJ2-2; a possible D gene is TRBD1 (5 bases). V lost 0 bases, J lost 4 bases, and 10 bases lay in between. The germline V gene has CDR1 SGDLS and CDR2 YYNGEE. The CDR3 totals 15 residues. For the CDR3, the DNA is TGTGCCAGCAGCGTAGCTCACAGGTCCACCGGGGAGCTGTTTTTT. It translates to CASSVAHRSTGELFF.

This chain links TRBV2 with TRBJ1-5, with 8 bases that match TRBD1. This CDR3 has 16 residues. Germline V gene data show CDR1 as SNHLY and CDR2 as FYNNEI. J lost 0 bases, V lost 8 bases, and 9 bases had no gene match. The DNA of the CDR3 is TGTGCCAGCGCAGCCGCAGGGGGCCCTAGCAATCAGCCCCAGCATTTT. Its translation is CASAAAGGPSNQPQHF.

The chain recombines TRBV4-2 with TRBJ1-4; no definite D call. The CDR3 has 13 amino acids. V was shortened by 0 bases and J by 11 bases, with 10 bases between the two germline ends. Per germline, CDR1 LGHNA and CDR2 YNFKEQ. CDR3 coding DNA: TGTGCCAGCAGCCAAGATCGCCGACGTAAACTGTTTTTT. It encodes CASSQDRRRKLFF.

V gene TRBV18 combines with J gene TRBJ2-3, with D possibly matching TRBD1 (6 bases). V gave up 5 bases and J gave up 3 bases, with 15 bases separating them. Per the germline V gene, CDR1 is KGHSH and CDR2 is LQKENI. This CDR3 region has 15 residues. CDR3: CASSIQGDSTDTQYF. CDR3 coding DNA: TGTGCCAGCTCAATACAGGGTGACTCAACAGATACGCAGTATTTT.

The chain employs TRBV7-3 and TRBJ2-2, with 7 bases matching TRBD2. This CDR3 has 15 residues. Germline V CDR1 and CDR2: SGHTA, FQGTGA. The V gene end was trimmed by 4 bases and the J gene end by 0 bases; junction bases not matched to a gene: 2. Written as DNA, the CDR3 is TGTGCCAGCAGCTGGACTAGTCCGAACACCGGGGAGCTGTTTTTT. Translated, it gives CASSWTSPNTGELFF.

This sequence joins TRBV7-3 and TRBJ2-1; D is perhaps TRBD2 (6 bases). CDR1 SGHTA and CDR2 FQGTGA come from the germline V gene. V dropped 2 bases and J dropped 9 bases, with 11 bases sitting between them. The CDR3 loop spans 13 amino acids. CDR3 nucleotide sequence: TGTGCCAGCAGCTTACGCGGGGATGGTGAGCAGTTCTTC. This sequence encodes CASSLRGDGEQFF.

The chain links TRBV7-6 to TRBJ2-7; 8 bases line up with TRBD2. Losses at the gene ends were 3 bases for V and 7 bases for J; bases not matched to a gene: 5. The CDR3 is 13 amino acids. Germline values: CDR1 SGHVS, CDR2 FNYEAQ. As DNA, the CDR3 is TGTGCCAGCAGCTTTGGGCGCGGGGGGGAGCAGTACTTC. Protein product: CASSFGRGGEQYF.

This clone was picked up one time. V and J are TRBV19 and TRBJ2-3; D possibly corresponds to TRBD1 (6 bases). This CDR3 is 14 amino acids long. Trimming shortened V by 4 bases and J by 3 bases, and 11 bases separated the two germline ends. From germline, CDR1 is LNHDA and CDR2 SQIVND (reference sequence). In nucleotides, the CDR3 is TGTGCCAGTAGTAGCTGGACAGTAACAGATACGCAGTATTTT. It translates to CASSSWTVTDTQYF.

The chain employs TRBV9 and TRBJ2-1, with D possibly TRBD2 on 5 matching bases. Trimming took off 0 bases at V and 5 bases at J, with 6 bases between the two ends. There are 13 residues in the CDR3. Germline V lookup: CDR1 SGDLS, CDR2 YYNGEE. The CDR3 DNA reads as TGTGCCAGCAGCGTAGGGGGAGACAATGAGCAGTTCTTC. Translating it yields CASSVGGDNEQFF.

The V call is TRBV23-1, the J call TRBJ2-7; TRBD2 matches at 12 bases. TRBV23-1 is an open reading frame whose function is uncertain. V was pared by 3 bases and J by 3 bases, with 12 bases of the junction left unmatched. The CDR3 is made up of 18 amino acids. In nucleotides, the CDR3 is TGCGCCAGCAGTCACCGGGGACTAGCGGGCCCATTTGACTACGAGCAGTACTTC. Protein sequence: CASSHRGLAGPFDYEQYF.

Here the CDR3 reads CASSEEMAGELFF. The DNA of the CDR3 is TGTGCCAGCAGTGAAGAAATGGCCGGGGAGCTGTTTTTT. The V gene is TRBV2, the J gene TRBJ2-2; D not certain. CDR3 length: 13 residues. Per the germline V gene, CDR1 is SNHLY and CDR2 is FYNNEI. Trimming took 1 base from V and 6 from J, leaving 6 bases between them.

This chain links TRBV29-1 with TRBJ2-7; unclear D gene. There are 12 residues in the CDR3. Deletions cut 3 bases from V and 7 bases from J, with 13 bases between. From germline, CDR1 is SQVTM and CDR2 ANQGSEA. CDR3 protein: CSVEDAAEEQYF. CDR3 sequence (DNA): TGCAGCGTTGAGGACGCGGCGGAGGAGCAGTACTTC.

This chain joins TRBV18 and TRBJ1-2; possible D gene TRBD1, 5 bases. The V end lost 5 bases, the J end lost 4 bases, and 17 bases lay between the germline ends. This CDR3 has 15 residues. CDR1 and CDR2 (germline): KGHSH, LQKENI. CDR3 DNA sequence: TGTGCCAGCTCATCAACAGGTTCCAATAGCTATGGCTACACCTTC. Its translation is CASSSTGSNSYGYTF.

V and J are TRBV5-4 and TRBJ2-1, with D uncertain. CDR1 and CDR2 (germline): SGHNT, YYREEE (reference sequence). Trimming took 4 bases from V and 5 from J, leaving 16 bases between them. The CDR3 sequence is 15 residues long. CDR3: CASSPPGAKDNEQFF. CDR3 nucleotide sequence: TGTGCCAGCAGCCCCCCCGGCGCTAAGGACAATGAGCAGTTCTTC.

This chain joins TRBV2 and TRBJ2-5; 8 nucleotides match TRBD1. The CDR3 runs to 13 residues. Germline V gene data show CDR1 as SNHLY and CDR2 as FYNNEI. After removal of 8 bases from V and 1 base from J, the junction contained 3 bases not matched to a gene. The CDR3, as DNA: TGTGCCAGCGGAGGGACAGGCCAAGAGACCCAGTACTTC. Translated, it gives CASGGTGQETQYF.

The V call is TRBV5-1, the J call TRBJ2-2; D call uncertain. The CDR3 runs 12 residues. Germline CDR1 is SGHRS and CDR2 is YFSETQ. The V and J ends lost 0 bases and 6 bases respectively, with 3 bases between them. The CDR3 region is CASSLAAGELFF. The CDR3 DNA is TGCGCCAGCAGCTTGGCAGCCGGGGAGCTGTTTTTT.

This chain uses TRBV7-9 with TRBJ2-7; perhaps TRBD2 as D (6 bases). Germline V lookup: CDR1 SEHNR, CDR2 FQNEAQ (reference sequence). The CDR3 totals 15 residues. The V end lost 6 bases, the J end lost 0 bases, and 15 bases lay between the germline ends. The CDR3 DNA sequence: TGTGCCAGCAGGGGGCCGGGAGCTAGCTCCTACGAGCAGTACTTC. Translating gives CASRGPGASSYEQYF.